This T cell receptor beta chain is drawn from a study of tumor-infiltrating lymphocytes in primary liver carcinoma listed by TCRdb under 2017. Concerning the study at large: The five patients, three men and two women aged 30 to 69 years, had hepatocellular carcinoma (four) or combined HCC and intrahepatic cholangiocarcinoma (one). Tumors of the five patients were stage T1-T3 N0M0 with maximum diameters of 4.2 to 10 cm. Samples yielded roughly 3.5 to 8 million productive TCRbeta reads; read depth did not differ significantly between tissue types. Across five regions of each liver tumor, along with adjacent normal tissue and blood, the study brought together TCRbeta repertoire sequencing, expression microarrays and whole-exome sequencing. TCRbeta repertoire sequencing covered roughly 35 specimens from 5 patients: roughly 25 tumor regions, 5 adjacent noncancerous liver tissues and 5 peripheral blood samples. To link TCRbeta repertoire diversity with the local molecular phenotype, the roughly 26 tumor region samples were profiled using Agilent mRNA microarrays. Technical replicate repertoires showed high reproducibility, with mean shared-clone rates roughly 0.87 and correlation coefficients above 0.95.

Without any cell sorting, total RNA and DNA were extracted together from around 20-30 mg of bulk tissue using the AllPrep DNA/RNA mini kit. Surgical resection was performed in China between 2015 and March 2016 on about 5 patients with histopathologically diagnosed primary liver carcinoma. Patients had chronic HBV infection and were treatment-naive at sampling. Five spatially separated regions were sampled from each tumor: the superior, inferior, left-lateral and right-lateral poles, plus the tumor centre. More than 80% viable tumor cells were found by histology in every tumor sample. Fresh tumor and adjacent tissue pieces were bisected; one half was stored in RNAlater at -80°C, the other sent for histology. CDR1 and CDR2 (MNHNS, SASEGT) derive from the germline V gene. The CDR3, from cysteine to phenylalanine, totals 15 residues. Left in the record is the CDR3 DNA by itself, 45 bases read in frame from the first base.

To note about this clonotype: The specificity of this receptor is unknown. An end of the junction differs from the germline gene, which may be a read error.

Starting from 500 to 650 ng total RNA, TCRbeta-specific cDNA was produced by reverse transcription with a constant-region primer and ProtoScript II reverse transcriptase. TCRbeta libraries were built with three nested multiplex PCR rounds, a slightly modified ARM-PCR procedure. Each of the first two PCR rounds ran for approximately 11 cycles and used multiplex TRBV1-TRBV30 forward primers together with a Cbeta reverse primer. Sample barcodes and Illumina adapters were attached in a final 25-cycle PCR using Deep VentR polymerase. Before sequencing, amplicons of 200-500 bp were purified from gel using a QIAquick gel extraction kit. The TCRbeta amplicons were sequenced with 250-bp paired-end reads on an Illumina HiSeq 2500. For the original study's pipeline: Reads were quality-trimmed with Trimmomatic v0.33, and paired reads were merged with FLASH v1.2.11 to recover full CDR3 sequences. MiGEC v1.2.1b assigned V, D and J germline segments to the rearranged TCRbeta sequences. Clonotype statistics, along with Shannon-Wiener diversity indices, were calculated using VDJtools v1.0.0. Except for diversity analysis, only each sample's 250 most abundant clonotypes were used in subsequent analyses to reduce sampling bias. TCRdb trimmed public reads at Q25 via fastp, called clones via MiXCR and kept in-frame beta chains. CDR3 protein sequences are deduplicated, and each keeps its most common genes and DNA. V and J calls and clone size were set by TCRdb, not the authors. For this sample the table gives 100,000 to 150,000 distinct CDR3 sequences, of which approximately 64% were detected only once. 8% to 9% of the sample comes from the top ten.

The study at large found these results: Just about 7.5-25% of top clones turned up in all five regions of a tumor, which suggests spatial heterogeneity among tumor-infiltrating T cells. Pairs of tumor regions showed greater repertoire overlap (mean approximately 35%) than tumor-adjacent pairs (17%) or tumor-blood pairs (around 15%), which is consistent with antigen-driven expansion. Because only the TCR beta chain was sequenced and unpaired alpha chains were not captured, true repertoire diversity is likely underestimated. Bulk unsorted samples precluded comparing CD4+ and CD8+ T cell repertoires. With just 4 to 6 patients in the study, the authors point out that the findings should be validated in a larger study. The top 250 clones accounted for a significantly greater share of the repertoire in tumors than in blood (p = 0.039).

Here the chain combines TRBV6-1 and TRBJ2-7, and perhaps TRBD2 as D gene, on 6 matching bases. This clonotype was obtained from a woman aged 60 to 75 with primary liver carcinoma and hepatitis B virus infection. What was sequenced was liver tumor tissue from sampling region 3. The sample's cell subset or site label is to be understood as: tumor region T3, left-lateral pole. The DNA reads TGTGCCAGCAACAACCCCCGGGGGAGCTCCTATGAGCAGTACTTC. This is translated as CASNNPRGSSYEQYF.